This paragraph reports one T cell receptor beta chain. What this receptor recognizes is not known. No much larger clonotype is one base removed from it; base qualities were not supplied. The CDR3 contains 20 residues, cysteine and phenylalanine counted. Only the CDR3 DNA stays, 60 bases, in frame from base 1. Trimming takes 4 bases from V and 0 bases from J, and the germline ends sit 24 bases apart. The germline V gene encodes CDR1 MGHRA and CDR2 YSYEKL. In total, approximately 700 healthy bone marrow donors made up the cohort. At the time of sampling, all cohort members were nominally healthy, though unrecorded immune exposures were likely present. The donor was CMV seronegative and was included in the group of 352 seronegative cohort members. Each donor provided a peripheral blood sample, and peripheral blood mononuclear cells were used for TCR beta sequencing. The Qiagen DNeasy Blood Extraction Kit was used to extract genomic DNA from the blood cell samples.

This entry is derived from a study of cytomegalovirus exposure and HLA in healthy donors (TCRdb year 2017). At the level of the whole study: In an earlier analysis of fewer than 750 of the donors, around 290 Gb of sequence data and 100 million or so unique TCR beta sequences from roughly 190 million T cells were reported. Approximately 310 gigabases of sequencing data and approximately 93 million unique TCR sequences were included in an early release covering under 650 HLA-typed donors. Among the roughly 380 genotyped donors, approximately 76% belonged to the genetic ancestry cluster associated with self-reported Caucasian donors. The aim of the study was to test whether cataloging public T cell receptors could identify signatures of past pathogen exposure. The study used immunosequencing to profile the T cell repertoires of about 670 subjects and linked those repertoires to cytomegalovirus serostatus. Along with the roughly 670-subject first cohort, a separate validation cohort of over 90 different subjects was used. To predict cytomegalovirus infection status, the study combined high-throughput TCR immunosequencing, statistical association of individual TCRs with disease status, and machine learning. A later analysis re-analyzed previously published TCR beta repertoires from approximately 670 donors and added high-resolution HLA genotyping to study TCR occurrence patterns. The later analysis used no new phenotypic data to find candidate immune exposures, relying instead on TCR beta sequences and their occurrence across donors. An earlier analysis of around 640 of the donors used high-throughput TCR beta sequencing to judge whether each TCR beta V gene segment behaved as functional or pseudogenic. Alongside the repertoire data, information on donor age, sex, ethnicity and CMV serostatus was compiled. A later genetic analysis took genome-wide SNP genotypes for about 65% of the 666 donors and used that subset as a discovery cohort. Every discovery cohort repertoire had been produced on one sequencing platform. HLA typing included class I and class II loci at four-digit resolution. Typing coverage varied by locus: about 629-630 donors for A, B, C, DRB1 and DQB1; approximately 500 for DQA1; approximately 610 for DPA1; roughly 450 for DPB1. About five DR-DQ haplotypes were treated as single units for association and clustering because of strong linkage in the cohort. Across 398 genotyped donors of the cohort, an average of roughly 250,000 unique TCR beta nucleotide sequences per donor were sequenced, and roughly a sixth of those sequences were non-productive.

Libraries were made using the immunoSEQ multiplex PCR assay. For the multiplex PCR, a mixture combining 60 forward primers for TCR Vbeta segments and 13 reverse primers for TCR Jbeta segments was used. Amplification of the CDR3 region of rearranged TCR beta genes was performed with a multiplex PCR assay on genomic DNA. On the Illumina HiSeq System, the amplified TCR beta libraries were sequenced as 87-base-pair reads. The authors' pipeline ran thus. Across the 670 or so repertoires, a later analysis counted around 80 million unique TCR beta chains, around 11 million of which were shared by at least two donors. To remove PCR and sequencing errors, raw reads were error-corrected and collapsed into unique sequences using a nearest-neighbor algorithm that merged closely related sequences. Alignment of CDR3 sequences to IMGT reference sequences was used to assign V, D and J gene segments. For a sequence to be retained, at least a six-nucleotide match to both a V gene segment and a J gene segment was required. A rearrangement counted as productive if the CDR3 had no stop codons and remained in frame with V and J, and every other rearrangement counted as non-productive. CDR3 was defined according to IMGT convention as the region running from the second conserved V-encoded cysteine to the conserved J-encoded phenylalanine. The earlier analysis of a few hundred of the donors excluded sequences that lacked an unambiguous match to a single V gene segment. In an earlier analysis of 500 to 750 of the donors, V segments were called functional above 56.7% productive rearrangements and were called segregating when the between-donor standard deviation exceeded 5%. A statistical classification framework was built to diagnose cytomegalovirus status from the catalog of TCR beta chain sequences. V and J gene assignment, in a later analysis, came from comparing TCR nucleotide sequences with IMGT/GENE-DB human TR gene sequences. Using the TCRdist pipeline, a later analysis assigned CDR3 sequences along with most-parsimonious VDJ recombination scenarios. In a later analysis, each TCR beta chain was defined by its CDR3 amino acid sequence together with its V-gene family, and reads lacking a unique V-gene family were excluded. A later analysis removed over 500 highly shared, low-generation-probability nucleotide sequences to deal with suspected cross-contamination and a sequencing artifact. In a later analysis, a clonal expansion index for each public chain was calculated from normalized within-repertoire ranks of inferred template counts. Generation probabilities in a later analysis came from a VDJ recombination model fitted to out-of-frame rearrangements, and those results were checked against IGoR. A later analysis scored TCR-TCR, TCR-HLA and TCR-CMV co-occurrence with hypergeometric tests, applying a repertoire-size bias correction to TCR pairs. In a later analysis, false discovery rates were estimated by permuting HLA or CMV assignments 20 times. A later analysis grouped co-occurring TCRs with DBSCAN, adding TCRdist sequence similarity when clustering within HLA-allele-positive subsets. Repertoires with fewer than 30,000 or more than 120,000 public chains, plus five repertoires with anomalous nucleotide sharing, were excluded from co-occurrence clustering. Imported from immuneACCESS, the table was reduced by TCRdb to in-frame sequences with V and J called. These copies leave out some clones; in studies compared against another copy, an unresolved V gene accounts for under half, and the cause of the remainder is not known. The D gene and trimming were derived from the DNA, and the V and J assignments and clone size from that table. This sample comprises 85,000 to 130,000 clones, 70% to 80% of them detected only once. The ten largest clones add up to approximately 0.74% of the sample.

The research as a whole found: V-gene and J-gene trimming of TCR beta chains was associated with a missense DCLRE1C variant in a later genetic analysis, and the association was replicated in an independent cohort. For the cohort, immune exposure information was limited to CMV serostatus. The classifier was reported to diagnose cytomegalovirus status with high specificity and sensitivity in both the original and validation cohorts. While some public TCRs were present in many individuals, most TCR sequences turned up only very rarely across donors. A later analysis found that most CMV-associated TCR beta chains appeared HLA-restricted, with HLA associations seemingly driven largely by CMV exposure. In an earlier analysis of some 540 of the donors, most TCR beta V segments appeared in productive rearrangements about 87% or about 30% of the time, broadly matching IMGT annotations. Correlated functional status among segregating V segments might reflect linkage disequilibrium, but an unknown experimental factor could not be ruled out. Specific HLA alleles were associated with roughly 17,000 TCR beta sequences at a false discovery rate of 0.05 in a later analysis. Some IMGT-functional V segments, including TRBV6-2 and TRBV6-3, could not be told apart with the 87-base-pair reads, so those segments were excluded. Because HLA typing was unavailable for some donors at each locus, only the typed subset was used in association tests. The cohort was sequenced for TCR beta chains only, and without alpha or paired-chain data the features that could be detected were limited. A further reported finding was that TCR beta sequences accurately predicted the HLA-A and HLA-B alleles for most subjects in the first cohort. When HLA alleles, especially DR and DQ, strongly co-occurred, attributing TCR associations to individual alleles was difficult. Several of the top co-occurrence clusters appeared to be linked to parvovirus B19, influenza, CMV and Epstein-Barr virus, according to a later analysis. Three of the identified cytomegalovirus-associated TCR beta chains were confirmed in vitro to be specific for cytomegalovirus antigens. It was suggested by the authors that the approach could potentially be generalized to other disease states and immunological phenotypes. Some 15 rarely observed V segments, including chromosome 9 orphons, were excluded from the earlier analysis of several hundred of the donors because counts were too low. A cluster of highly shared sequence variants was judged likely to represent a technical artifact of the sequencing pipeline. A total of 164 TCR beta chains were listed by the study as associated with cytomegalovirus. In a later analysis, the rate of TCR association differed among HLA loci, with DRB1 alleles having the most associated TCRs and HLA-C alleles having the fewest. Compared with equally common non-associated chains, HLA-associated TCR beta chains in a later analysis were more clonally expanded and had lower generation probabilities. The presence/absence analyses assumed that sequencing depth was roughly uniform across donors, and that assumption may not be true. Compared with the roughly 670-donor mean, donors in an Asian-associated ancestry cluster had fewer N-insertions in productive TCRs, according to a later genetic analysis.

The rearranged chain carries TRBV4-1 and TRBJ2-2; a tentative D call is TRBD1 (5 bases match). The sequenced sample consisted of PBMCs. This TCR derives from a boy aged 5-17 years in good health and CMV-seronegative. The nucleotide sequence is given as TGCGCCAGCAGCCCACCGGGTCGGACAACCTCTTATCCGAACACCGGGGAGCTGTTTTTT. This encodes CASSPPGRTTSYPNTGELFF.